This T cell receptor (beta chain) was profiled in a study of T cells after yellow fever vaccination (dated by TCRdb to about 2019). For context, the study as a whole: The SMART-Seq v4 Ultra Low Input RNA kit was used to prepare libraries from fractions with low cell numbers. The cohort comprised two healthy male donors, one aged 18 to 30 and one aged 30 to 40 years. Blood was collected at multiple timepoints before and after primary and secondary immunization, and bulk PBMC replicates and cell subsets were isolated. Bulk TCR alpha and beta repertoires were sequenced longitudinally to track T-cell clones before and after primary and booster YFV17D yellow fever vaccination.

TCR cDNA was synthesized by 5'RACE template switching, through which a universal primer site and unique molecular identifiers were introduced. cDNA synthesis was primed from both the TCR alpha and TCR beta constant segments. Two PCR steps were used to amplify libraries, with sample barcodes and sequencing adapters being added in the second step. Sequencing of the libraries was done on either Illumina HiSeq 2500 (2x100 bp) or NovaSeq (2x150 bp). Per the original workflow: MIGEC handled demultiplexing of reads and collapsing into UMI consensus sequences, while MiXCR performed V(D)J alignment. Clonotypes responding to the vaccine were identified with edgeR on replicate PBMC samples, with the criteria of FDR below 0.01 and a log2 fold change above 5 up to day 15. Bulk clonotypes were assigned CD4 or CD8 identity according to which sequenced CD4 or CD8 repertoire held them at higher abundance. Starting from the raw public reads, TCRdb applied fastp trimming at Q25, assembled clones with MiXCR and retained in-frame beta chains. CDR3 protein duplicates are merged, each entry listing the most common genes and DNA. The V and J calls here are based on TCRdb, not the publication. For this sample there are 150,000 to 200,000 distinct CDR3 sequences; 6.2% appear just once. The ten largest account for nearly 3% of the sample.

Worth noting for this clonotype: The antigen this receptor binds is unknown. Base qualities are missing; no much larger clone stands one base away.

The CDR3 contains 16 residues, cysteine and phenylalanine counted. Kept here is only the CDR3 DNA, which spans 48 bases and is read in frame from base 1. The CDR1 and CDR2 encoded by the germline V gene are MGHDK and SYGVNS. V and J are truncated by 1 base and 0 bases respectively, leaving an intervening sequence of 7 bases. The investigation overall reported the following: The study included only a couple of donors, which limits how far the findings can be generalized. After the booster, most clones that had expanded after primary vaccination were detected again (approximately 96% of CD4 and more than 80% of CD8), suggesting broad maintenance of memory. The secondary T-cell response was found to be weaker but faster than the primary response, with a peak reached on day 5 rather than on day 15. A small fraction of clonotypes showed up in both the CD4 and CD8 compartments, probably as a result of convergent recombination. Computational filtering was needed because FACS-sorted repertoires could contain abundant contaminating clonotypes from the bulk population.

The treatment or condition label, as the study defines it: live attenuated yellow fever vaccine strain. PBMCs were isolated from peripheral blood using a standard Ficoll-Paque protocol. CD4 and CD8 T-cell fractions were isolated with Dynabeads CD4 and CD8 positive selection kits. RNA was extracted with TriZol from bulk PBMCs, CD4 and CD8 fractions, and dextramer-positive and dextramer-negative fractions. This receptor chain uses TRBV25-1 and TRBJ1-6; the D segment cannot be called with confidence. The TCR sequence derives from a man aged 18 to 29 who received the YFV17D yellow fever vaccine. Sample: CD4+ T cells sorted from PBMCs, taken on the day of the first yellow fever vaccination. This receptor has the CDR3 CASSESYSSYNSPLHF. The DNA is as follows: TGTGCCAGCAGTGAATCGTATTCCTCCTATAATTCACCCCTCCACTTT. Joined to the reference TRBV25-1 and TRBJ1-6 proteins, this CDR3 gives the full variable domain: EADIYQTPRYLVIGTGKKITLECSQTMGHDKMYWYQQDPGMELHLIHYSYGVNSTEKGDLSSESTVSRIRTEHFPLTLESARPSHTSQYLCASSESYSSYNSPLHFGNGTRLTVT.